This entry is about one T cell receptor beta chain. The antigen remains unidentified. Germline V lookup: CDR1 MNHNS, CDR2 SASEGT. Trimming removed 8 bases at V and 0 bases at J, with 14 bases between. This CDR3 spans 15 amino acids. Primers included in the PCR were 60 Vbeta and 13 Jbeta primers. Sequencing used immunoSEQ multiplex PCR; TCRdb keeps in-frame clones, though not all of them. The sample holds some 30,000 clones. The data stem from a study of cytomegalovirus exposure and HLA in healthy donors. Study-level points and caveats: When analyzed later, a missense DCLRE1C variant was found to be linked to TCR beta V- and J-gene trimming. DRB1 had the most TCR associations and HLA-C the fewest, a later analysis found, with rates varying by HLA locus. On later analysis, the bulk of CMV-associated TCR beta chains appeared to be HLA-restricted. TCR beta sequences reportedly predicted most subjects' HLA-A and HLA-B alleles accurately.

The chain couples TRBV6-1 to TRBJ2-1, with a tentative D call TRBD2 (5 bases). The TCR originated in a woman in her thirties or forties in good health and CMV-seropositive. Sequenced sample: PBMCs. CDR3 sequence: CASLGGLISYNEQFF. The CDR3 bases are TGTGCCAGCTTGGGCGGACTCATCTCCTACAATGAGCAGTTCTTC.